The 6 T cell receptor beta chains listed next were all sequenced from one sample in a study of T cell repertoires in cytomegalovirus infection. One entry per CDR3 protein results from TCRdb running MiXCR on the reads. The sample lists under 200,000 distinct CDR3 sequences, 8.5% to 10% seen once, with about 4.2% in the top ten. Input material: PBMCs. The receptors originated from a human donor in good health (CMV status not recorded). Some clones in this sample may be carry-over from other donors' samples.

In this sample, this clonotype turned up a few times. The chain carries TRBV2 and TRBJ1-5, with a tentative D call TRBD1 (5 bases). Germline V gene data show CDR1 as SNHLY and CDR2 as FYNNEI. The CDR3 has 14 amino acids. V gave up 4 bases and J gave up 4 bases, with 11 bases separating them. CDR3 protein: CASSAQGGNQPQHF. The CDR3 region has the DNA TGTGCCAGCAGTGCCCAGGGTGGGAATCAGCCCCAGCATTTT.

This clonotype came up many times. The junction departs from the called germline gene at one end, perhaps through a read error. V usage is TRBV7-2 and J usage is TRBJ2-5; 8 bases are shared with TRBD2. The CDR3 loop spans 14 amino acids. Looked up from germline, CDR1 is SGHTA and CDR2 is FQGNSA. The DNA for the CDR3 is TGTGCCAGCAGCTTAGGAGCCTTAGCGGGGAGTCCCGACTTC. Protein: CASSLGALAGSPDF.

This clonotype was observed at least ten times. Germline and junction disagree at one end, which may indicate a read error. The CDR3 sequence is CASSPPRQRGNF. The CDR3, as DNA: TGTGCCAGCAGTCCCCCTCGCCAGCGGGGCAACTTC. This chain connects TRBV28 to TRBJ2-7; 7 nucleotides align to TRBD2. Germline lookup yields CDR1 MDHEN and CDR2 SYDVKM. This CDR3 region has 12 residues.

The chain uses TRBV19 and TRBJ2-1, with 11 nucleotides matching TRBD1. From germline, CDR1 is LNHDA and CDR2 SQIVND (reference sequence). The trim removed 8 bases at V and 7 bases at J, leaving 4 bases unmatched. There are 13 residues in the CDR3. In nucleotides, the CDR3 is TGTGCCAGTTGGGACAGGGGGTTAAATGAGCAGTTCTTC. It translates to CASWDRGLNEQFF.

This sequence joins TRBV2 and TRBJ1-1; D is uncertain. Per germline, CDR1 SNHLY and CDR2 FYNNEI. The CDR3 covers 13 residues. V was cut by 4 bases and J by 3 bases, with 9 bases left in between. In DNA form, the CDR3 reads TGTGCCAGCAGTGGCCCCTGGGACACTGAAGCTTTCTTT. This encodes CASSGPWDTEAFF.

As for this clonotype: A read error may account for a junction end that differs from germline. This chain links TRBV5-1 with TRBJ2-1; 9 nucleotides agree with TRBD2. This CDR3 has 14 residues. Germline loops: CDR1 SGHRS, CDR2 YFSETQ. The CDR3 region has the DNA TGCGCCAACAGCTTTAGCGGGGGTTACAATGAGCAGTTCTTC. Translated: CANSFSGGYNEQFF.